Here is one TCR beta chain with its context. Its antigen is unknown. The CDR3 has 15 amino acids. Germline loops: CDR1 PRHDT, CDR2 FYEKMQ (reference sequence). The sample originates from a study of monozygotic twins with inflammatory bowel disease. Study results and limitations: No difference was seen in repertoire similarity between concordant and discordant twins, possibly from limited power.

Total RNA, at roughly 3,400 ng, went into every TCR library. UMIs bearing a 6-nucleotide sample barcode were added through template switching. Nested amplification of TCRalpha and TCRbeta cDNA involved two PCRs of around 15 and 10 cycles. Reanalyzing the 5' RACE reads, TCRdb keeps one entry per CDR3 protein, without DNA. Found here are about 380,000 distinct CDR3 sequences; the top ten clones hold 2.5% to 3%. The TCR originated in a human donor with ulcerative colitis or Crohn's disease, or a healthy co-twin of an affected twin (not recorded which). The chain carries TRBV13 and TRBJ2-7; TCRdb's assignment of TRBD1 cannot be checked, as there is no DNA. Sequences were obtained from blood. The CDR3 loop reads CASSHDRGNFYEQYF.